This TCR beta chain was retrieved from a study of cytomegalovirus exposure and HLA in healthy donors. Study information: Prior work identified around 100 million unique TCR beta sequences in 150 million to 200 million T cells.

From germline, CDR1 is SGHAT and CDR2 FQNNGV. The ends lost 5 bases at V and 5 bases at J; junction bases unmatched: 11. The CDR3 loop spans 15 amino acids. The PCR contained 60 Vbeta and 13 Jbeta primers. Method: immunoSEQ multiplex PCR; TCRdb's copy keeps in-frame clones and lacks some. The sample has around 130,000 clones, approximately 83% seen once. In this sample, this clone turned up a few times. Its target is not known. Study-wide results and limits: Researchers reported in a later analysis that a missense DCLRE1C variant was tied to TCR beta V- and J-gene trimming.

The sequencing sample was made of PBMCs. This sequence joins TRBV11-2 and TRBJ1-1, with 7 bases matching TRBD1. This sequence was found in a girl aged 2 to 10 in good health and CMV-seronegative. As DNA, the CDR3 is TGTGCCAGCAGCCAGACAGGGTCAGGGACAACTGAAGCTTTCTTT. Its protein product is CASSQTGSGTTEAFF.